This T cell receptor (beta chain) was retrieved from a study of T cells after yellow fever vaccination. Findings of the study overall: Researchers cautioned that FACS-sorted repertoires could harbor abundant clonotypes contaminating from the bulk population. Clones that expanded after primary vaccination mostly reappeared after the booster (less than 98% CD4, roughly 87% CD8).

This clonotype has more than one count but fewer than ten. Antigen unknown. UMIs and a universal primer site were added when TCR cDNA was made by 5'RACE template switching. MiXCR was run by TCRdb on the 5' RACE reads, yielding one entry per CDR3 protein. The sample has about 340,000 distinct CDR3 sequences, 9.5% to 15% seen once. This receptor was obtained from a man in his late teens or twenties who received the YFV17D yellow fever vaccine. Sequences were derived from CD4+ T cells sorted from PBMCs, sampled 15 days after the yellow fever booster vaccination.

CDR3 coding DNA: TGCGCCAGCAGCCAAGGGGTCTCTAACGGGGGAGGGTTCTTC. Encoded protein: CASSQGVSNGGGFF. The chain recombines TRBV4-1 with TRBJ2-1; a weak D match, TRBD2 (6 bases). The germline CDR1 and CDR2 sequences are MGHRA and YSYEKL. The CDR3 has 14 residues. Trimming cost V 1 base and J 15 bases, with 19 bases left between them.